These 11 T cell receptor beta chains came from one sample sequenced in a study of post-analysis software for immune sequencing data. Study-level findings and limits: Comparison of patients with controls showed a handful of TRBV segments more frequent in patients, TRBV5-6, TRBV5-1 and TRBV20-1 among them.

Unique molecular identifiers tagged the TCR beta cDNA libraries. One entry per CDR3 protein, called by TCRdb with MiXCR from the PCR reads. In the table there are hundreds of thousands of distinct CDR3 sequences, around 44% of which are singletons. Their recognized antigens are unknown. The sequencing input was blood. Source of these receptors: a girl aged 10 to 17 with multiple sclerosis.

A remark on this clonotype: This may stem from a read error, because a much larger clone lies one nucleotide away. V is TRBV12-3 or TRBV12-4 and J is TRBJ2-5; possible D gene TRBD1, 6 bases. Trimming stripped 6 bases from V and 4 bases from J, with 12 bases between. There are 13 residues in the CDR3. The CDR3 DNA reads as TGTGCCAGCAGAGCGACAGGAGGAGAGACCCAGTACTTC. It encodes CASRATGGETQYF.

The chain couples TRBV2 to TRBJ2-1; tentatively, D is TRBD1 (5 bases). The V end lost 2 bases, the J end lost 6 bases, and 11 bases lay between the germline ends. Germline V gene lookup returns CDR1 SNHLY and CDR2 FYNNEI. The CDR3 extends over 14 amino acids. For the CDR3, the DNA is TGTGCCAGCAGTGAAACATTCCAGGGCAATGAGCAGTTCTTC. This encodes CASSETFQGNEQFF. The full variable domain, in which reference TRBV2 and TRBJ2-1 provide the parts outside the CDR3, is EPEVTQTPSHQVTQMGQEVILRCVPISNHLYFYWYRQILGQKVEFLVSFYNNEISEKSEIFDDQFSVERPDGSNFTLKIRSTKLEDSAMYFCASSETFQGNEQFFGPGTRLTVL.

This clonotype was seen repeatedly, ten times or more. The chain joins TRBV29-1 to TRBJ2-1; D unclear. The CDR3 runs 14 residues. The V end lost 0 bases, the J end lost 10 bases, and 16 bases lay between the germline ends. Germline V lookup: CDR1 SQVTM, CDR2 ANQGSEA. The CDR3 DNA is TGCAGCGTTGAAGATGTGGCTAGGCTAGGCGAGCAGTTCTTC. Translating gives CSVEDVARLGEQFF.

In its sample, this clonotype was seen a few times. The chain carries TRBV12-3 or TRBV12-4 and TRBJ2-7; D unclear. Trimming pared 6 bases from V and 2 bases from J, leaving 11 bases between. There are 13 residues in the CDR3. CDR3 DNA sequence: TGTGCCAGCAGCCGTACAGAGACCTACGAGCAGTACTTC. It is translated as CASSRTETYEQYF.

The genes are TRBV20-1 and TRBJ2-5; either TRBD1 or TRBD2 may supply D (6 bases each). The CDR3 covers 16 residues. CDR1 and CDR2 (germline): DFQATT, SNEGSKA (reference sequence). The germline V and J ends were trimmed by 5 bases and 0 bases, with 19 bases remaining between them. CDR3 residues: CSALPLGGNHQETQYF. The CDR3 DNA sequence: TGCAGTGCTCTCCCCCTAGGGGGGAATCACCAAGAGACCCAGTACTTC.

V usage is TRBV10-3 and J usage is TRBJ2-4; D remains ambiguous. Germline V gene data show CDR1 as ENHRY and CDR2 as SYGVKD. CDR3 length: 17 residues. The ends were cut back, 0 bases at V and 0 bases at J, with 12 bases in the middle. The CDR3 here is CAISESGGSLAKNIQYF. CDR3 in DNA: TGTGCCATCAGTGAGTCAGGCGGTAGTCTAGCCAAAAACATTCAGTACTTC.

CDR3 region: CASSSTPTGLPLYEQYF. CDR3 bases: TGTGCCAGCAGCTCAACACCGACGGGTCTCCCCCTCTACGAGCAGTACTTC. The chain combines TRBV7-2 with TRBJ2-7; D gene uncertain. CDR3 length equals 17 residues. CDR1 SGHTA and CDR2 FQGNSA come from the germline V gene. V gave up 4 bases and J gave up 3 bases, with 22 bases separating them.

This clonotype showed up just a few times. The chain recombines TRBV27 with TRBJ2-3; 7 bases align to TRBD2. The J segment lost 1 base and the V segment lost 5 bases, leaving 3 bases of the junction unmatched. The CDR3 covers 14 residues. Per germline, CDR1 MNHEY and CDR2 SMNVEV (reference sequence). The CDR3 loop is CASSILARTDTQYF. Written as DNA, the CDR3 is TGTGCCAGCAGTATACTAGCGCGCACAGATACGCAGTATTTT.

This clonotype has just a few counts. The V and J genes are TRBV29-1 and TRBJ2-5; D gene ambiguous. Trimming removed 4 bases from V and 4 bases from J, with 16 bases in between. Germline V gene data show CDR1 as SQVTM and CDR2 as ANQGSEA. CDR3 length: 14 residues. The CDR3 DNA is TGCAGCGTTGTGGCGGTCCCCAACACAGAGACCCAGTACTTC. This encodes CSVVAVPNTETQYF.

V gene TRBV3-1 combines with J gene TRBJ2-2, with a weak D call TRBD1 (6 bases). This CDR3 is built from 14 residues. V dropped 8 bases and J dropped 0 bases, with 10 bases sitting between them. Germline values: CDR1 LGHDT, CDR2 YNNKEL (reference sequence). This chain's CDR3 is CASGYRANTGELFF. CDR3 nucleotide sequence: TGTGCCAGCGGCTACAGGGCGAACACCGGGGAGCTGTTTTTT.

This clonotype has a handful of counts. The V call is TRBV7-6, the J call TRBJ2-4; D perhaps matches TRBD2 (5 bases). Germline V CDR1 and CDR2: SGHVS, FNYEAQ. The germline V and J ends were trimmed by 5 bases and 4 bases, with 18 bases remaining between them. The CDR3 is 16 amino acids. The CDR3 nucleotides are TGTGCCAGCAGCGAAGGTGTACTAGGAAAAAAAAACATTCAGTACTTC. Amino acids: CASSEGVLGKKNIQYF. Drawing the rest from reference TRBV7-6 and TRBJ2-4, the complete variable domain is GAGVSQSPRYKVTKRGQDVALRCDPISGHVSLYWYRQALGQGPEFLTYFNYEAQQDKSGLPNDRFSAERPEGSISTLTIQRTEQRDSAMYRCASSEGVLGKKNIQYFGAGTRLSVL.